The 11 T cell receptor beta chains listed next were all sequenced from one sample in a study of blood T cell repertoires in COVID-19. Sequencing was performed with immunoSEQ multiplex PCR; in TCRdb, only in-frame clones are kept and a portion is missing. The top ten clones hold around 8.1% of a sample with about 160,000 clones, about three quarters of them seen once. The sequenced sample was peripheral blood. The origin of the receptors is a man in his sixties with acute or convalescent COVID-19.

This sequence joins TRBV4-1 and TRBJ2-7; 7 bases map to TRBD1. The CDR3 is 16 amino acids. Germline lookup yields CDR1 MGHRA and CDR2 YSYEKL. Trimming removed 0 bases from V and 0 bases from J; junction bases left unmatched: 5. The CDR3 is CASSQDRDSDSYEQYF. The DNA of the CDR3 is TGCGCCAGCAGCCAAGATAGGGACAGCGACTCCTACGAGCAGTACTTC.

This rearrangement joins TRBV2 to TRBJ2-1; D might be TRBD1 (6 bases). Trimming stripped 4 bases from V and 4 bases from J, with 11 bases between. Germline lookup yields CDR1 SNHLY and CDR2 FYNNEI. There are 14 residues in the CDR3. The CDR3 loop is CASSGGPSYNEQFF. The CDR3 nucleotides are TGTGCCAGCAGTGGGGGGCCCTCGTACAATGAGCAGTTCTTC. The variable domain in full, completed from reference TRBV2 and TRBJ2-1, reads EPEVTQTPSHQVTQMGQEVILRCVPISNHLYFYWYRQILGQKVEFLVSFYNNEISEKSEIFDDQFSVERPDGSNFTLKIRSTKLEDSAMYFCASSGGPSYNEQFFGPGTRLTVL.

This clone was counted between two and nine times. Written as DNA, the CDR3 is TGCGCCAGCAGGGACAGCTCCTACAATGAGCAGTTCTTC. This encodes CASRDSSYNEQFF. The J gene is TRBJ2-1, the V gene TRBV5-1; TRBD1 is a possible D gene (6 bases). Deletions cut 5 bases from V and 0 bases from J, with 6 bases between. The CDR3 totals 13 residues. The germline V gene has CDR1 SGHRS and CDR2 YFSETQ.

This chain uses TRBV10-3 with TRBJ1-2, with D uncertain. The CDR3 totals 14 residues. V was cut by 3 bases and J by 4 bases, with 12 bases left in between. The germline V gene encodes CDR1 ENHRY and CDR2 SYGVKD. CDR3 in amino acids: CAISEGPAGYGYTF. Written as DNA, the CDR3 is TGTGCCATCAGTGAAGGTCCGGCGGGCTATGGCTACACCTTC.

V usage is TRBV9 and J usage is TRBJ1-4; no clear D gene. V was shortened by 3 bases and J by 4 bases, with 7 bases between the two germline ends. CDR1 is SGDLS and CDR2 is YYNGEE in the germline V gene. This CDR3 is built from 13 residues. CDR3 nucleotides: TGTGCCAGCAGCGAGAGCATTAATGAAAAACTGTTTTTT. It is translated as CASSESINEKLFF.

This clone was seen a few times. V gene TRBV11-1 combines with J gene TRBJ2-1; D may be TRBD2 (5 bases). Trimming took 3 bases from V and 10 from J, leaving 16 bases between them. The CDR3 covers 14 residues. Germline CDR1 and CDR2: SGHAT and FQDESV (reference sequence). CDR3 protein: CASSLRTVVKEQFF. CDR3 bases: TGTGCCAGCAGCTTGAGGACTGTGGTGAAGGAGCAGTTCTTC.

The gene calls are TRBV4-3 and TRBJ1-5; D not resolved. The germline CDR1 and CDR2 sequences are LGHNA and YSLEER. Trimming pared 0 bases from V and 6 bases from J, leaving 18 bases between. The CDR3 is 17 residues long. In DNA form, the CDR3 reads TGCGCCAGCAGCCAAGATATGGCGGGTGAAGGGTTTCAGCCCCAGCATTTT. As protein: CASSQDMAGEGFQPQHF.

The V gene is TRBV5-6, the J gene TRBJ2-7, with a possible D match to TRBD2 (6 bases). There are 14 residues in the CDR3. The germline gives CDR1 SGHDT, CDR2 YYEEEE. V lost 0 bases, J lost 3 bases, and 10 bases lay in between. This chain's CDR3 is CASSLVRGYYEQYF. CDR3 bases: TGTGCCAGCAGCTTGGTCCGGGGGTACTACGAGCAGTACTTC.

This clone was detected only a few times. V gene TRBV29-1 combines with J gene TRBJ1-4; 7 nucleotides agree with TRBD1. The CDR3 runs to 13 residues. Germline trimming cut 5 bases from V and 6 bases from J; bases unmatched to any gene: 6. Germline loops: CDR1 SQVTM, CDR2 ANQGSEA. The CDR3 sequence is CSVWRTGDEKLFF. CDR3 in DNA: TGCAGCGTTTGGAGAACAGGGGATGAAAAACTGTTTTTT.

The chain uses TRBV10-3 and TRBJ2-4; D not resolved. The germline V gene has CDR1 ENHRY and CDR2 SYGVKD. V was cut by 9 bases and J by 6 bases, with 6 bases left in between. CDR3 length: 10 residues. CDR3 DNA: TGTGCCATAGGCGGAAACATTCAGTACTTC. Amino acid sequence: CAIGGNIQYF.

The chain uses TRBV9 and TRBJ1-4, with D possibly TRBD1 on 5 matching bases. The V and J ends lost 4 bases and 8 bases respectively, with 18 bases between them. The CDR3 is made up of 15 amino acids. The germline CDR1 and CDR2 sequences are SGDLS and YYNGEE. The CDR3 nucleotides read TGTGCCAGCAGCACGGGGGGAGACTGGAGGGAAAAACTGTTTTTT. It encodes CASSTGGDWREKLFF.